The 13 T cell receptor beta chains presented below share a single source sample, sequenced in a study of shared clonotypes between healthy human individuals. The protocol was immunoSEQ multiplex PCR, while the TCRdb copy is restricted to in-frame clones and leaves out a portion. Of 2.3 million or so clones listed, approximately 93% are singletons. Sequencing used naive CD4+ T cells from PBMCs. Subset here: CD45RA+ positively selected. The source of these receptors is a man between 18 and 35 years old in good health. Some clones in this sample may be carry-over from other donors' samples.

The DNA of the CDR3 is TGTGCCAGCTATGGGGTTGGGGGGTATACCGGGGAGCTGTTTTTT. As protein: CASYGVGGYTGELFF. The rearrangement uses TRBV6-1 and TRBJ2-2; tentative D call: TRBD2 (6 bases). The CDR3 totals 15 residues. V gave up 8 bases and J gave up 5 bases, with 18 bases separating them. Per the germline V gene, CDR1 is MNHNS and CDR2 is SASEGT.

With regard to this clone: The same CDR3 arises from other DNA sequences in this sample as well. The chain employs TRBV30 and TRBJ1-1; 7 bases match TRBD1. The V gene's germline CDR1 is GTSNPN and CDR2 SVGIG (reference sequence). This CDR3 is built from 13 residues. The V gene end was trimmed by 1 base and the J gene end by 5 bases; junction bases not matched to a gene: 4. The CDR3 nucleotides read TGTGCCTGGAGTGACAGGGGAGGGACTGAAGCTTTCTTT. Translation: CAWSDRGGTEAFF. The full variable domain, rest sourced from reference TRBV30 and TRBJ1-1, is SQTIHQWPATLVQPVGSPLSLECTVEGTSNPNLYWYRQAAGRGLQLLFYSVGIGQISSEVPQNLSASRPQDRQFILSSKKLLLSDSGFYLCAWSDRGGTEAFFGQGTRLTVV.

The V call is TRBV6-6, the J call TRBJ1-1; D remains unclear. V dropped 6 bases and J dropped 7 bases, with 18 bases sitting between them. Germline V CDR1 and CDR2: MNHNY, SVGAGI (reference sequence). The length of the CDR3 is 14 residues. CDR3 DNA sequence: TGTGCCAGCAGCCCGGACTTATATGGCGGTGAAGCTTTCTTT. This translates into CASSPDLYGGEAFF.

Concerning this clone itself: The same CDR3 arises from other DNA sequences in this sample as well. J is TRBJ2-1 and V is TRBV30; a possible D gene is TRBD1 (5 bases). The CDR3 contains 13 residues. The V gene's germline CDR1 is GTSNPN and CDR2 SVGIG (reference sequence). V was cut by 0 bases and J by 4 bases, with 7 bases left in between. The DNA of the CDR3 is TGTGCCTGGAGTGTAGGGGTTTACAATGAGCAGTTCTTC. Amino acids: CAWSVGVYNEQFF.

The chain couples TRBV11-2 to TRBJ2-2; 11 bases align to TRBD2. CDR1 is SGHAT and CDR2 is FQNNGV in the germline V gene. J lost 5 bases, V lost 2 bases, and 4 bases had no gene match. The length of the CDR3 is 16 residues. The DNA for the CDR3 is TGTGCCAGCAGCTTAATAGCGGGAGGGCGAACCGGGGAGCTGTTTTTT. Protein sequence: CASSLIAGGRTGELFF.

The CDR3 reads CASSVGVAGYEQYF. CDR3 nucleotide sequence: TGTGCCAGCAGTGTAGGGGTTGCAGGCTACGAGCAGTACTTC. This chain uses TRBV6-1 with TRBJ2-7; D possibly corresponds to TRBD1 (5 bases). The V gene lost 4 bases and the J gene lost 3 bases, with 13 bases spanning the gap. Looked up from germline, CDR1 is MNHNS and CDR2 is SASEGT. The CDR3 is 14 residues long.

This clone was recorded once. The J gene is TRBJ2-1, the V gene TRBV19, with D unresolved. V was trimmed by 1 base and J by 6 bases, leaving 13 bases between them. The CDR3 totals 15 residues. Germline loops: CDR1 LNHDA, CDR2 SQIVND (reference sequence). The chain's CDR3 is CASSIAAVPGNEQFF. The CDR3 DNA reads TGTGCCAGTAGTATAGCCGCGGTGCCTGGCAATGAGCAGTTCTTC.

V and J are TRBV10-3 and TRBJ2-7; the match to TRBD1 covers 12 bases. J lost 7 bases, V lost 6 bases, and 13 bases had no gene match. Germline V lookup: CDR1 ENHRY, CDR2 SYGVKD. The CDR3 has 16 amino acids. The CDR3 spells CAIRPRPGQGAREQYF. CDR3 nucleotide sequence: TGTGCCATCAGGCCCCGACCGGGACAGGGGGCTAGGGAGCAGTACTTC.

Notes on this clone: A much more abundant neighbour one base away suggests this may be a read error. This same CDR3 is encoded by further DNA sequences in the sample. The rearrangement links TRBV9 to TRBJ1-1; no clear D. Trimming pared 0 bases from V and 1 base from J, leaving 4 bases between. Germline V CDR1 and CDR2: SGDLS, YYNGEE. The CDR3 sequence is 13 residues long. Written as DNA, the CDR3 is TGTGCCAGCAGCGTAGCGGGGAACACTGAAGCTTTCTTT. Protein: CASSVAGNTEAFF.

DNA for the CDR3: TGCGCCAGCAGCTTGGTTTCCGGACAGTGGTCCTACGAGCAGTACTTC. Its translation: CASSLVSGQWSYEQYF. The J gene is TRBJ2-7, the V gene TRBV5-1; D possibly corresponds to TRBD1 (6 bases). The V gene lost 0 bases and the J gene lost 1 base, with 14 bases spanning the gap. The CDR3 has 16 residues. Per the germline V gene, CDR1 is SGHRS and CDR2 is YFSETQ.

This chain links TRBV2 with TRBJ2-3; D is uncertain. Deletions cut 7 bases from V and 3 bases from J, with 14 bases between. CDR3 size: 14 residues. The germline gives CDR1 SNHLY, CDR2 FYNNEI. The CDR3 region has the DNA TGTGCCAGCACTTGGGTTTTGAGGACAGATACGCAGTATTTT. Translated: CASTWVLRTDTQYF.

This chain connects TRBV5-1 to TRBJ2-5; perhaps TRBD1 as D (6 bases). The CDR3 totals 14 residues. The V and J ends lost 5 bases and 1 base respectively, with 12 bases between them. Germline V lookup: CDR1 SGHRS, CDR2 YFSETQ. CDR3 nucleotide sequence: TGCGCCAGCAGTTACCAGGGGTCCCAAGAGACCCAGTACTTC. This encodes CASSYQGSQETQYF. The full variable domain, completed using reference TRBV5-1 and TRBJ2-5, is KAGVTQTPRYLIKTRGQQVTLSCSPISGHRSVSWYQQTPGQGLQFLFEYFSETQRNKGNFPGRFSGRQFSNSRSEMNVSTLELGDSALYLCASSYQGSQETQYFGPGTRLLVL.

The chain is built from TRBV28 and TRBJ2-3, with D perhaps TRBD1 (6 bases). The CDR3 covers 16 residues. The V end lost 6 bases, the J end lost 0 bases, and 16 bases lay between the germline ends. Germline V gives CDR1 MDHEN, CDR2 SYDVKM. The chain's CDR3 is CASRVPGTLSTDTQYF. In nucleotides, the CDR3 is TGTGCCAGCAGGGTCCCCGGGACACTGAGCACAGATACGCAGTATTTT.